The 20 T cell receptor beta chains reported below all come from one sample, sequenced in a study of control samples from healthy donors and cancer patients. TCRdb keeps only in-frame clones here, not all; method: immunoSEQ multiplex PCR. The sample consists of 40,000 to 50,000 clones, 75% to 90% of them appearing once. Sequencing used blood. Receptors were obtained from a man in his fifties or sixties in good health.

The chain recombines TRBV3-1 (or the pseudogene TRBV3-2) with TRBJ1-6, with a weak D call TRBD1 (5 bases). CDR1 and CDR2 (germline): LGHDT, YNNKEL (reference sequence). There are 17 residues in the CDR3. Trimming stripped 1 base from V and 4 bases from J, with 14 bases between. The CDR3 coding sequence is TGTGCCAGCAGCCAAGCTTCCTACGGACATTATAATTCACCCCTCCACTTT. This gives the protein CASSQASYGHYNSPLHF.

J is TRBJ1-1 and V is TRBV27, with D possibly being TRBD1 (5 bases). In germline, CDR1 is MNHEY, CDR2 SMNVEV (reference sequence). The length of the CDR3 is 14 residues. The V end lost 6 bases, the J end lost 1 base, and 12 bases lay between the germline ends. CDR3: CASSDLGGNTEAFF. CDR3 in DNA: TGTGCCAGCAGCGACCTCGGGGGGAACACTGAAGCTTTCTTT.

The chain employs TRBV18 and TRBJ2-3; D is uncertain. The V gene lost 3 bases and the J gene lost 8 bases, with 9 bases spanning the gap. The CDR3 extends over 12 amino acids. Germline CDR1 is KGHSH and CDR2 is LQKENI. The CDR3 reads CASSPRPGTQYF. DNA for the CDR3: TGTGCCAGCTCACCTCGCCCTGGTACGCAGTATTTT. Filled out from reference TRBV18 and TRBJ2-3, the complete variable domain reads NAGVMQNPRHLVRRRGQEARLRCSPMKGHSHVYWYRQLPEEGLKFMVYLQKENIIDESGMPKERFSAEFPKEGPSILRIQQVVRGDSAAYFCASSPRPGTQYFGPGTRLTVL.

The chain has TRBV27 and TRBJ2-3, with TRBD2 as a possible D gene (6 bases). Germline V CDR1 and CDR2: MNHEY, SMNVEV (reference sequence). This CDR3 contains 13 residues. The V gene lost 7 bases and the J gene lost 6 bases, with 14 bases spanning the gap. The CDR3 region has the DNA TGTGCCAGCACACCTTCGGGACTTGATACGCAGTATTTT. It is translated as CASTPSGLDTQYF.

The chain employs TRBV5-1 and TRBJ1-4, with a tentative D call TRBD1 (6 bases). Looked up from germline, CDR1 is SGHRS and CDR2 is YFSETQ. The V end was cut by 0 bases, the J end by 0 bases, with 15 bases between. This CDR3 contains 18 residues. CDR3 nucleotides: TGCGCCAGCAGCTTGGAGGTATCAGGGGTTGCAACTAATGAAAAACTGTTTTTT. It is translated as CASSLEVSGVATNEKLFF.

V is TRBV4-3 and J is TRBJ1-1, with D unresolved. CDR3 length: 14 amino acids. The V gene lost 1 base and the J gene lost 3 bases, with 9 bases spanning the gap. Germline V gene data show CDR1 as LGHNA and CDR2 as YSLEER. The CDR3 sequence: CASSQGSGDTEAFF. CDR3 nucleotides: TGCGCCAGCAGCCAAGGTTCCGGGGACACTGAAGCTTTCTTT.

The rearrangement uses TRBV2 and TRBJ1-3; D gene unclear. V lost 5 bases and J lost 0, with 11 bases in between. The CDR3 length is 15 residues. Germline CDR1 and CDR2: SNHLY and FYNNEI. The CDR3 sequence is CASSFTRNSGNTIYF. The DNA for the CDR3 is TGTGCCAGCAGTTTCACCCGAAACTCTGGAAACACCATATATTTT.

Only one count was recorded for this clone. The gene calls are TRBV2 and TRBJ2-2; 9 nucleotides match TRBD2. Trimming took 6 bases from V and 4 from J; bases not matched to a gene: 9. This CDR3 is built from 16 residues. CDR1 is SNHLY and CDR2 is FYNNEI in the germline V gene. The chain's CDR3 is CASRATAGGSTGELFF. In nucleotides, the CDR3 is TGTGCCAGCAGGGCCACAGCGGGGGGTTCCACCGGGGAGCTGTTTTTT.

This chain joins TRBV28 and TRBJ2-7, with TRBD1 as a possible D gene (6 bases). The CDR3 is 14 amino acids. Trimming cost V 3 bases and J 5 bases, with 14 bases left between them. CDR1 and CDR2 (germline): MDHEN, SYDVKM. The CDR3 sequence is CASSFGQTLDEQYF. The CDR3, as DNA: TGTGCCAGCAGTTTCGGACAGACCCTGGACGAGCAGTACTTC.

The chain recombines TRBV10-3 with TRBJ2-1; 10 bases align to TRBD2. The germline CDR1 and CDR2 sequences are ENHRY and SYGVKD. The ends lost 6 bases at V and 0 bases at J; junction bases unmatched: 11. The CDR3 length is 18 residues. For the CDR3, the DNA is TGTGCCATCAGAGCCGGGACTAGCGTTACCAGCTCCTACAATGAGCAGTTCTTC. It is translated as CAIRAGTSVTSSYNEQFF.

CDR3 sequence (DNA): TGTGCCAGCAGCTTAACACCACTCCGATCTAACGAGCAGTACTTC. This gives the protein CASSLTPLRSNEQYF. This chain uses TRBV11-2 with TRBJ2-7; no clear D. Per the germline V gene, CDR1 is SGHAT and CDR2 is FQNNGV. V lost 2 bases to trimming and J lost 5 bases, with 16 bases between them. The CDR3 has 15 amino acids. The whole variable domain, remainder taken from reference TRBV11-2 and TRBJ2-7, is EAGVAQSPRYKIIEKRQSVAFWCNPISGHATLYWYQQILGQGPKLLIQFQNNGVVDDSQLPKDRFSAERLKGVDSTLKIQPAKLEDSAVYLCASSLTPLRSNEQYFGPGTRLTVT.

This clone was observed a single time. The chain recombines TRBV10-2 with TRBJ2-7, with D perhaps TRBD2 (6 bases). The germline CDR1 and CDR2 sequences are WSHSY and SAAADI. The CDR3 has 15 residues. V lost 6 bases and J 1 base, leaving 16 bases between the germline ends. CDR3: CASRGGRRGSYEQYF. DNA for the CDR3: TGCGCCAGCAGGGGAGGACGGCGAGGATCCTACGAGCAGTACTTC.

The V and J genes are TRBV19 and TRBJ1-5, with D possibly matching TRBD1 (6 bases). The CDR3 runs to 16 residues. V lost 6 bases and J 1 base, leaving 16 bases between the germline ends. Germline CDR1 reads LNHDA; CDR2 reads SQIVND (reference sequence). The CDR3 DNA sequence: TGTGCCAGTAGGGTGACAGGAACCACAAGCAATCAGCCCCAGCATTTT. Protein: CASRVTGTTSNQPQHF.

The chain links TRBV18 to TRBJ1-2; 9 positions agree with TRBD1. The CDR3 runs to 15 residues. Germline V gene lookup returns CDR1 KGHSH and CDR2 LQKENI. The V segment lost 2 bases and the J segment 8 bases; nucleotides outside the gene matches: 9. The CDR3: CASSPSGQGGNGYTF. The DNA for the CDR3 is TGTGCCAGCTCACCATCGGGACAGGGAGGGAACGGCTACACCTTC.

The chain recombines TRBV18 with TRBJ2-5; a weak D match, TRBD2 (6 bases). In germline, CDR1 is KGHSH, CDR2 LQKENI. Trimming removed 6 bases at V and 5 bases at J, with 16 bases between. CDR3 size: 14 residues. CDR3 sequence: CASSLGGSGETQYF. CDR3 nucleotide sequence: TGTGCCAGCTCCCTTGGAGGGTCAGGGGAGACCCAGTACTTC.

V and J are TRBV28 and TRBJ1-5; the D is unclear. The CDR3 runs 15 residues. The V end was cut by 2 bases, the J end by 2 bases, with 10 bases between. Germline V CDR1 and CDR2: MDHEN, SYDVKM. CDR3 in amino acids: CASSLTGDGNQPQHF. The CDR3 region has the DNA TGTGCCAGCAGTTTAACCGGAGATGGCAATCAGCCCCAGCATTTT.

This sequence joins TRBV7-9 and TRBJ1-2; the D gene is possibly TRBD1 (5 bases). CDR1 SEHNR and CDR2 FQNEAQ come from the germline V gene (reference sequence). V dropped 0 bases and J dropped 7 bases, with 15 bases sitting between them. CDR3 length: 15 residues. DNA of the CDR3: TGTGCCAGCAGCTTAGCGAACTCAGGGACCGGTGGCTACACCTTC. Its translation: CASSLANSGTGGYTF.

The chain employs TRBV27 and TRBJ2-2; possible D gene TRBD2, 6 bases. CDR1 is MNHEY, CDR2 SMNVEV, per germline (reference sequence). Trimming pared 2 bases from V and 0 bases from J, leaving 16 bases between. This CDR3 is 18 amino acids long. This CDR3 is CASSLIGDGGTNTGELFF. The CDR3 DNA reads TGTGCCAGCAGTTTAATCGGGGATGGCGGGACGAACACCGGGGAGCTGTTTTTT.

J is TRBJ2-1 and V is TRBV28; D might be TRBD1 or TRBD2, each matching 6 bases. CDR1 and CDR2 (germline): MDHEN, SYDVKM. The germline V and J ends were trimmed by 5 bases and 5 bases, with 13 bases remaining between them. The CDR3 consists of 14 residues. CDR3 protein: CASSPGGSNNEQFF. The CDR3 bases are TGTGCCAGCAGTCCCGGGGGCAGTAACAATGAGCAGTTCTTC.

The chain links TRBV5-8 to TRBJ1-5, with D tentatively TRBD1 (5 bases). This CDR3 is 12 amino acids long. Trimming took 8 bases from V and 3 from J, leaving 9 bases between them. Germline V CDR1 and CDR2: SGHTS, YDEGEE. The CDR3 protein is CASNRYNQPQHF. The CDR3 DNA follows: TGTGCCAGTAACAGGTACAATCAGCCCCAGCATTTT. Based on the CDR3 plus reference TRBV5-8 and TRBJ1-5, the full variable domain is EAGVTQSPTHLIKTRGQQATLRCSPISGHTSVYWYQQALGLGLQFLLWYDEGEERNRGNFPPRFSGRQFPNYSSELNVNALELEDSALYLCASNRYNQPQHFGDGTRLSIL.